Below are 24 T cell receptor beta chains sequenced from a single sample in a study of OX40 agonist ivuxolimab in advanced cancers. Here immunoSEQ multiplex PCR was the method, and the copy in TCRdb shows in-frame clones only, minus some. This table has 50,000 to 65,000 clones, roughly 91% appearing once. The input for sequencing was CD4+ or CD8+ T cells sorted from blood, taken in a trial of the OX40 agonist ivuxolimab. These TCRs come from an adult with an advanced solid tumor such as melanoma, head and neck, liver or kidney cancer.

The gene calls are TRBV7-2 and TRBJ2-1; D tentatively fits TRBD1 or TRBD2 (5 bases each). CDR3 size: 14 residues. Germline V gene sequence: CDR1 SGHTA, CDR2 FQGNSA. Trimming left V 1 base short and J 9 bases short, with 13 bases between. CDR3 residues: CASSLGDGDFEQFF. CDR3 DNA: TGTGCCAGCAGCTTAGGGGACGGAGACTTTGAGCAGTTCTTC.

The gene calls are TRBV7-9 and TRBJ2-1, with D hard to call. Germline CDR1 is SEHNR and CDR2 is FQNEAQ (reference sequence). V was shortened by 5 bases and J by 6 bases, with 8 bases between the two germline ends. This CDR3 comprises 12 residues. The CDR3 nucleotides read TGTGCCAGCAGCCCCGACTTCAATGAGCAGTTCTTC. Amino acids: CASSPDFNEQFF.

The chain combines TRBV15 with TRBJ1-1; D might be TRBD1 (6 bases). Trimming pared 0 bases from V and 0 bases from J, leaving 8 bases between. Germline V lookup: CDR1 LNHNV, CDR2 YYDKDF (reference sequence). This CDR3 is built from 15 residues. The CDR3, as DNA: TGTGCCACCAGCAGAGACGGACAGATGAACACTGAAGCTTTCTTT. Its translation: CATSRDGQMNTEAFF.

This chain joins TRBV30 and TRBJ2-3, with D uncertain. V was trimmed by 0 bases and J by 2 bases, leaving 12 bases between them. This CDR3 is 15 amino acids long. Germline CDR1 and CDR2: GTSNPN and SVGIG (reference sequence). The CDR3 reads CAWSVGVDLTDTQYF. For the CDR3, the DNA is TGTGCCTGGAGTGTAGGAGTAGACCTCACAGATACGCAGTATTTT. Together with reference TRBV30 and TRBJ2-3, the CDR3 gives the full variable domain: SQTIHQWPATLVQPVGSPLSLECTVEGTSNPNLYWYRQAAGRGLQLLFYSVGIGQISSEVPQNLSASRPQDRQFILSSKKLLLSDSGFYLCAWSVGVDLTDTQYFGPGTRLTVL.

The CDR3 sequence is CASRRNTIYF. The CDR3 coding sequence is TGTGCCAGCAGGCGAAACACCATATATTTT. This sequence joins TRBV6-6 and TRBJ1-3; D not resolved. The CDR3 sequence is 10 residues long. Germline loops: CDR1 MNHNY, CDR2 SVGAGI (reference sequence). Trimming took off 6 bases at V and 5 bases at J, with 2 bases between the two ends.

The chain links TRBV6-1 to TRBJ2-3, with TRBD2 matching 7 bases. The germline CDR1 and CDR2 sequences are MNHNS and SASEGT. CDR3 length equals 17 residues. V trimming: 0 bases; J trimming: 2 bases; junction bases outside the gene matches: 8. The CDR3 nucleotides are TGTGCCAGCAGTGAAGCTGGTGCGGGAGCTATCACAGATACGCAGTATTTT. The encoded protein is CASSEAGAGAITDTQYF.

CDR3 sequence (DNA): TGTGCCAGTAGTAGCGGTCCTTCCTACGAGCAGTACTTC. Translated, it gives CASSSGPSYEQYF. The V and J genes are TRBV19 and TRBJ2-7; no firm D call. CDR3 length: 13 residues. Trimming shortened V by 4 bases and J by 1 base, and 8 bases separated the two germline ends. Germline lookup yields CDR1 LNHDA and CDR2 SQIVND (reference sequence). The whole variable domain, filled in from reference TRBV19 and TRBJ2-7, reads DGGITQSPKYLFRKEGQNVTLSCEQNLNHDAMYWYRQDPGQGLRLIYYSQIVNDFQKGDIAEGYSVSREKKESFPLTVTSAQKNPTAFYLCASSSGPSYEQYFGPGTRLTVT.

The chain links TRBV11-2 to TRBJ1-1, with no clear D. The CDR3 contains 15 residues. V gave up 3 bases and J gave up 2 bases, with 13 bases separating them. Germline CDR1 and CDR2: SGHAT and FQNNGV. The CDR3 DNA reads TGTGCCAGCAGCTTGGGTACGGTCTTAAACACTGAAGCTTTCTTT. It yields the protein CASSLGTVLNTEAFF.

The chain recombines TRBV7-9 with TRBJ2-1; D is unresolved. CDR1 SEHNR and CDR2 FQNEAQ come from the germline V gene (reference sequence). This CDR3 region has 12 residues. Trimming took 2 bases from V and 13 from J, leaving 12 bases between them. CDR3 DNA: TGTGCCAGCAGCTTAATCACGGCCTCCCAGTTCTTC. This sequence encodes CASSLITASQFF.

CDR3 bases: TGTGCCTGTAAAGGGGTGTCGGTTGAGCAGTACTTC. Translated, it gives CACKGVSVEQYF. The chain joins TRBV30 to TRBJ2-7; a possible D gene is TRBD1 (5 bases). The CDR3 has 12 residues. Germline V gene lookup returns CDR1 GTSNPN and CDR2 SVGIG (reference sequence). Trimming removed 6 bases from V and 7 bases from J, with 16 bases in between.

The rearrangement joins TRBV6-1 to TRBJ2-7, with D hard to call. The CDR3 contains 17 residues. Per the germline V gene, CDR1 is MNHNS and CDR2 is SASEGT. With 2 bases removed from V and 0 bases from J, the gap between germline ends came to 17 bases. The CDR3 here is CASSERLLESSSYEQYF. DNA for the CDR3: TGTGCCAGCAGTGAACGTCTTTTAGAGTCGAGCTCCTACGAGCAGTACTTC.

The chain links TRBV6-5 to TRBJ2-1; TRBD1 might be the D (6 bases). CDR3 length: 16 residues. Trimming shortened V by 2 bases and J by 8 bases, and 19 bases separated the two germline ends. Germline CDR1 MNHEY, CDR2 SVGAGI. CDR3 loop: CASSYDGLRGYDEQFF. The CDR3 DNA reads TGTGCCAGCAGTTACGATGGCTTAAGGGGGTATGATGAGCAGTTCTTC.

The gene calls are TRBV5-6 and TRBJ2-2; 12 bases agree with TRBD1. Per the germline V gene, CDR1 is SGHDT and CDR2 is YYEEEE. The length of the CDR3 is 16 residues. V was clipped by 2 bases and J by 5 bases; unmatched bases: 4. CDR3 DNA: TGTGCCAGCAGCTTACGGGACAGGGGGCTTACCGGGGAGCTGTTTTTT. As protein: CASSLRDRGLTGELFF.

This chain joins TRBV6-1 and TRBJ2-1; no definite D call. Trimming left V 8 bases short and J 2 bases short, with 16 bases between. The germline CDR1 and CDR2 sequences are MNHNS and SASEGT. This CDR3 comprises 15 residues. This CDR3 reads CASAESGATYNEQFF. CDR3 DNA sequence: TGTGCCAGCGCCGAATCTGGCGCTACCTACAATGAGCAGTTCTTC.

This chain joins TRBV14 and TRBJ2-1, with D tentatively TRBD2 (5 bases). Germline assignment: CDR1 SGHDN and CDR2 FVKESK. Trimming cost V 4 bases and J 8 bases, with 9 bases left between them. This CDR3 has 12 residues. CDR3 region: CASSPGGHEQFF. In DNA form, the CDR3 reads TGTGCCAGCAGCCCCGGAGGCCATGAGCAGTTCTTC.

CDR3 bases: TGTGCCAGCAGTTACCTCCCGGGAACCGGGGAGCTGTTTTTT. The encoded protein is CASSYLPGTGELFF. The J gene is TRBJ2-2, the V gene TRBV6-5; D is perhaps TRBD2 (5 bases). Trimming removed 2 bases at V and 5 bases at J, with 9 bases between. The CDR3 covers 14 residues. Germline assignment: CDR1 MNHEY and CDR2 SVGAGI.

V gene TRBV19 combines with J gene TRBJ2-2; 7 nucleotides agree with TRBD2. Looked up from germline, CDR1 is LNHDA and CDR2 is SQIVND (reference sequence). The CDR3 consists of 15 residues. With V trimmed by 3 bases and J by 3 bases, 4 bases remained unmatched. CDR3: CASSIGREYTGELFF. Written as DNA, the CDR3 is TGTGCCAGTAGTATCGGGCGGGAGTACACCGGGGAGCTGTTTTTT.

The V call is TRBV5-1, the J call TRBJ2-2; D is perhaps TRBD2 (5 bases). The CDR3 loop spans 14 amino acids. In germline, CDR1 is SGHRS, CDR2 YFSETQ. The V end was cut by 4 bases, the J end by 6 bases, with 13 bases between. The CDR3 loop reads CASSPGSWAGELFF. As DNA, the CDR3 is TGCGCCAGCAGCCCGGGATCCTGGGCCGGGGAGCTGTTTTTT.

By share, this clone counts as medium-sized. The chain recombines TRBV10-2 with TRBJ2-5; possible D gene TRBD2, 5 bases. Germline CDR1 WSHSY, CDR2 SAAADI. Trimming shortened V by 0 bases and J by 5 bases, and 7 bases separated the two germline ends. The CDR3 consists of 13 residues. Written as DNA, the CDR3 is TGCGCCAGCAGTGAGTCGGAGGTTGAGACCCAGTACTTC. Encoded protein: CASSESEVETQYF.

V usage is TRBV7-9 and J usage is TRBJ2-7; D is possibly TRBD1 (5 bases). Germline CDR1 and CDR2: SEHNR and FQNEAQ (reference sequence). V shed 0 bases and J shed 2 bases, with 5 bases lying between them. CDR3 size: 13 residues. The CDR3 sequence: CASSLADTYEQYF. CDR3 coding DNA: TGTGCCAGCAGCTTAGCGGACACCTACGAGCAGTACTTC.

The chain has TRBV4-3 and TRBJ2-2; 8 bases line up with TRBD2. Germline CDR1 and CDR2: LGHNA and YSLEER. V was pared by 0 bases and J by 7 bases, with 1 base of the junction left unmatched. The length of the CDR3 is 14 residues. The CDR3 DNA is TGCGCCAGCAGCCAAGATGGGACTAGCGGGGAGCTGTTTTTT. Amino acids: CASSQDGTSGELFF.

This chain joins TRBV6-1 and TRBJ2-7; 7 bases map to TRBD1. V shed 1 base and J 3 bases; nucleotides not matched to a gene: 6. CDR1 and CDR2 from the germline V gene are MNHNS and SASEGT. The CDR3 sequence is 15 residues long. CDR3 DNA: TGTGCCAGCAGTGAAGGACTGACAGGGATCTACGAGCAGTACTTC. Amino acid sequence: CASSEGLTGIYEQYF.

The V call is TRBV4-1, the J call TRBJ2-7; 11 bases match TRBD2. Germline V gene data show CDR1 as MGHRA and CDR2 as YSYEKL. Trimming removed 3 bases from V and 5 bases from J; junction bases left unmatched: 6. The CDR3 consists of 15 residues. The CDR3 DNA is TGCGCCAGCAGCCAGTCCTTAGCGGGAGGGGACGAGCAGTACTTC. It yields the protein CASSQSLAGGDEQYF.

The gene calls are TRBV4-2 and TRBJ1-4; a weak D match, TRBD1 (6 bases). Looked up from germline, CDR1 is LGHNA and CDR2 is YNFKEQ. The germline V and J ends were trimmed by 1 base and 4 bases, with 13 bases remaining between them. CDR3 length equals 16 residues. DNA for the CDR3: TGTGCCAGCAGCCAAGTAGGCAGGGGTCTTAATGAAAAACTGTTTTTT. Protein sequence: CASSQVGRGLNEKLFF.